A selection of T cell receptor beta chains follows, all from one sample in a study of T cells in Graves' hyperthyroidism and ophthalmopathy. MiXCR was run by TCRdb on the multiplex PCR reads, yielding one entry per CDR3 protein. The table includes about 350,000 distinct CDR3 sequences, more than 11% detected once. The sequenced sample consisted of blood. The receptors were gathered from a woman between 25 and 40 years old with Graves' hyperthyroidism. CDR3s include the opening cysteine and the closing phenylalanine or tryptophan. D genes are given only for firm matches. Clone sizes are given selectively: once, few, many, or a class where the clone is expanded.

clone_size: few; j_call: TRBJ2-5; v_call: TRBV29-1; d_call: .; cdr3_aa: CSGQDILRQETQYF; cdr3_nt: TGCAGCGGACAGGACATTCTTCGCCAAGAGACCCAGTACTTC
clone_size: .; j_call: TRBJ2-7; v_call: TRBV3-1; d_call: TRBD2; cdr3_aa: CASSQRTSGFYEQYF; cdr3_nt: TGTGCCAGCAGCCAAAGGACTAGCGGTTTCTACGAGCAGTACTTC
clone_size: few; j_call: TRBJ2-5; v_call: TRBV20-1; d_call: TRBD2; cdr3_aa: CSARDSLAGGQETQYF; cdr3_nt: TGCAGTGCTAGAGATAGCCTAGCGGGAGGCCAAGAGACCCAGTACTTC
clone_size: many; j_call: TRBJ2-3; v_call: TRBV15; d_call: .; cdr3_aa: CATSRALADTQYF; cdr3_nt: TGTGCCACCAGCAGGGCACTAGCAGATACGCAGTATTTT
clone_size: many; j_call: TRBJ2-5; v_call: TRBV20-1; d_call: .; cdr3_aa: CSARGGSGQETQYF; cdr3_nt: TGCAGTGCTAGGGGTGGGAGCGGACAAGAGACCCAGTACTTC
clone_size: many; j_call: TRBJ2-3; v_call: TRBV10-3; d_call: TRBD2; cdr3_aa: CAGRTSGPTDTQYF; cdr3_nt: TGTGCCGGAAGGACTAGCGGGCCCACAGATACGCAGTATTTT
clone_size: .; j_call: TRBJ2-2; v_call: TRBV6-1; d_call: .; cdr3_aa: CASSPRKYLTGELFF; cdr3_nt: TGTGCCAGCAGTCCGCGGAAATACTTAACCGGGGAGCTGTTTTTT
clone_size: many; j_call: TRBJ2-3; v_call: TRBV7-2; d_call: .; cdr3_aa: CASSLGLAEDTQYF; cdr3_nt: TGTGCCAGCAGCTTAGGTCTAGCCGAAGATACGCAGTATTTT
clone_size: .; j_call: TRBJ2-5; v_call: TRBV29-1; d_call: TRBD2; cdr3_aa: CSAGGFRAAPWETQYF; cdr3_nt: TGCAGCGCCGGGGGGTTTAGGGCCGCCCCCTGGGAGACCCAGTACTTC
clone_size: many; j_call: TRBJ2-1; v_call: TRBV28; d_call: TRBD2; cdr3_aa: CASTPRGGVNEQFF; cdr3_nt: TGTGCCAGCACGCCTCGGGGAGGGGTCAATGAGCAGTTCTTC
clone_size: few; j_call: TRBJ2-2; v_call: TRBV12-5; d_call: .; cdr3_aa: CASGRDSENTGELFF; cdr3_nt: TGTGCTAGTGGGCGGGACTCCGAGAACACCGGGGAGCTGTTTTTT
clone_size: .; j_call: TRBJ2-2; v_call: TRBV10-1; d_call: .; cdr3_aa: CASSDREVTGELFF; cdr3_nt: TGCGCCAGCAGTGACAGGGAGGTTACCGGGGAGCTGTTTTTT
clone_size: many; j_call: TRBJ2-4; v_call: TRBV20-1; d_call: .; cdr3_aa: CSARDPDAKNIQYF; cdr3_nt: TGCAGTGCTAGAGATCCGGATGCCAAAAACATTCAGTACTTC
clone_size: many; j_call: TRBJ2-3; v_call: TRBV6-1; d_call: TRBD2; cdr3_aa: CASRLAGQQDTQYF; cdr3_nt: TGTGCCAGCAGGCTAGCGGGTCAACAAGATACGCAGTATTTT